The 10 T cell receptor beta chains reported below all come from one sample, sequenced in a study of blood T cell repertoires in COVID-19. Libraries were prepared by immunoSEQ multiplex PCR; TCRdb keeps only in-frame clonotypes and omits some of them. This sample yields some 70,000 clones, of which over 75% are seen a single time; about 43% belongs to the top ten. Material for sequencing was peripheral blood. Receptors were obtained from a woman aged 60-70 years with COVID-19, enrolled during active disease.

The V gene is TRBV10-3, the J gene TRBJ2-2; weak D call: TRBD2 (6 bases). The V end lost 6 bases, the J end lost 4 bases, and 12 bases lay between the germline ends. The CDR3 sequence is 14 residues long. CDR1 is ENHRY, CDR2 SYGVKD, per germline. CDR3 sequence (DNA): TGTGCCATCAGGGGGGGAGTTTCCACCGGGGAGCTGTTTTTT. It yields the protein CAIRGGVSTGELFF.

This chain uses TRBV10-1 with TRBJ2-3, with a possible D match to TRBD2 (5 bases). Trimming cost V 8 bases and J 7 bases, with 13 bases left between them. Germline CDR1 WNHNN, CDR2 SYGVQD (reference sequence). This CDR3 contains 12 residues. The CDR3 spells CASGGSLYTQYF. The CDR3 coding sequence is TGCGCCAGCGGTGGGAGCCTGTATACGCAGTATTTT.

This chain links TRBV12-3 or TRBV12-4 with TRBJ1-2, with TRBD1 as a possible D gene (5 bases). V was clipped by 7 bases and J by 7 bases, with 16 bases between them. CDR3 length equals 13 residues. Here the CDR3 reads CASTVGSQGGYTF. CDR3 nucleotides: TGTGCCAGCACCGTAGGTTCTCAGGGTGGCTACACCTTC.

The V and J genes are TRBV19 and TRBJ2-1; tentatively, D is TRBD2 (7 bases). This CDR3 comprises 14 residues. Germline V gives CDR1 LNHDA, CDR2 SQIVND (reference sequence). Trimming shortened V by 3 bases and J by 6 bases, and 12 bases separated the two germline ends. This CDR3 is CASSMGGASNEQFF. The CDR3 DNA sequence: TGTGCCAGTAGTATGGGGGGGGCTAGCAATGAGCAGTTCTTC.

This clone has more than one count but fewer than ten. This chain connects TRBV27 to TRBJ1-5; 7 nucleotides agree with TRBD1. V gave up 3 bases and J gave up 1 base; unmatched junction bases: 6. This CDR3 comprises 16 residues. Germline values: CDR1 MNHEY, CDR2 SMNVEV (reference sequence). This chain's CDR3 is CASSLSKGASNQPQHF. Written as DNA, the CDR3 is TGTGCCAGCAGTTTGTCCAAGGGGGCGAGCAATCAGCCCCAGCATTTT.

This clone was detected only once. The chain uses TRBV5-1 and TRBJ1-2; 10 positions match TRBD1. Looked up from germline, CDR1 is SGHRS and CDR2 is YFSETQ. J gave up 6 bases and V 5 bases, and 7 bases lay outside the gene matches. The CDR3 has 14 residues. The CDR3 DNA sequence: TGCGCCAGCAGTCCTCTCGGGACAGGGGATGGCTACACCTTC. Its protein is CASSPLGTGDGYTF.

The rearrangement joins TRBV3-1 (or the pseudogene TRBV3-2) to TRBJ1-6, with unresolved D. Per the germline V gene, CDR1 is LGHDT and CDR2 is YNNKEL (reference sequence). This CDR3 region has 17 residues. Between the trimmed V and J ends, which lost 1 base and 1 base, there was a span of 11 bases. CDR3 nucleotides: TGTGCCAGCAGCCAAGGCTGGGAGAGGTCCTATAATTCACCCCTCCACTTT. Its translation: CASSQGWERSYNSPLHF.

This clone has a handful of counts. DNA for the CDR3: TGTGCCAGCAGGTTATGGGAGCAAGAGACCCAGTACTTC. It is translated as CASRLWEQETQYF. The V call is TRBV6-5, the J call TRBJ2-5; D is possibly TRBD2 (5 bases). There are 13 residues in the CDR3. V lost 6 bases, J lost 2 bases, and 10 bases lay in between. Germline CDR1 reads MNHEY; CDR2 reads SVGAGI.

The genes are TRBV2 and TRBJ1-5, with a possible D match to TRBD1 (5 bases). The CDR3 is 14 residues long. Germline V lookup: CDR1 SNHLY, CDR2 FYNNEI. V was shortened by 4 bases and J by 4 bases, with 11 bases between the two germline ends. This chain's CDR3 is CASSGPSGNQPQHF. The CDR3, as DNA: TGTGCCAGCAGTGGCCCCTCAGGGAATCAGCCCCAGCATTTT.

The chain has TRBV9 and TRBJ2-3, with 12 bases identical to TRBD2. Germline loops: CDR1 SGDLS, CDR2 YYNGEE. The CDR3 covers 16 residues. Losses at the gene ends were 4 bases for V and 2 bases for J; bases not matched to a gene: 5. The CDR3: CASSTGLAGPTDTQYF. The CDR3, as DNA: TGTGCCAGCAGCACTGGACTAGCGGGGCCCACAGATACGCAGTATTTT.